This TCR beta chain derives from a study of T cells after posttransplantation cyclophosphamide. Whole-study results and caveats: Skin or GI-infiltrating T cells shared few TRB sequences with blood. Later blood repertoires were often dominated by clones from the donor CD8+ memory compartment. After PTCy, TRB diversity resembled that of CNI/methotrexate controls.

Trimming removed 6 bases at V and 0 bases at J, with 7 bases between. Germline V gives CDR1 WNHNN, CDR2 SYGVQD (reference sequence). This CDR3 comprises 13 residues. Peripheral blood was collected from the related graft donor on the marrow donation day. Clones were sequenced by immunoSEQ multiplex PCR, and TCRdb holds only the in-frame ones, with some missing. The data show tens of thousands of clones, with none appearing a single time. This clone was detected only a few times. Its antigen is not identified. The clonotype originates from a man aged 35-49 years in good health, CMV-negative, and a related stem cell transplant donor. Sequencing input: PBMCs. The chain combines TRBV10-1 with TRBJ2-3; D is perhaps TRBD1 (6 bases). This CDR3 reads CASSRGSTDTQYF. The CDR3 region has the DNA TGCGCCAGCAGCAGGGGTAGCACAGATACGCAGTATTTT.